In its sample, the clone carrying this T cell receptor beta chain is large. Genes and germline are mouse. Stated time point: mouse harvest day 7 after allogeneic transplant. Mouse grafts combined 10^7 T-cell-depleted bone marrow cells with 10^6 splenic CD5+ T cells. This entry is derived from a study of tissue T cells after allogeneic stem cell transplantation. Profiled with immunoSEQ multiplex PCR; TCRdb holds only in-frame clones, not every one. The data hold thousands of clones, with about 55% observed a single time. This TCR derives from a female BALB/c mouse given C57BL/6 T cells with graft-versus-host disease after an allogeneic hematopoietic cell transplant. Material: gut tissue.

The CDR3 reads CASSQVGAEQFF. Partial CDR3 DNA: TGTGCCAGCAGCCAAGTAGGGGCTGAGCAGTTC. The chain has TRBV5 and TRBJ2-1; no clear D gene. Coverage ceases 1 residue before the CDR3 finishes, and the germline J gene fills in the end. The CDR3 extends over 12 amino acids. The germline V and J ends were trimmed by 1 base and 7 bases, with 5 bases remaining between them. The germline CDR1 and CDR2 sequences are LGHNA and YNLKQL (reference sequence).